The source of this T cell receptor beta chain is a study of shared clonotypes between healthy human individuals. In the study overall: A few men and two women, aged 18 to 49, were donors. Study observations and caveats: Shared clonotypes: about 5.3% naive CD4, approximately 3.4% naive CD8, less than 2.5% memory CD4, under 0.5% memory CD8.

CDR3 length: 17 residues. Between the trimmed V and J ends, which lost 5 bases and 0 bases, there was a span of 19 bases. Germline V gene sequence: CDR1 MDHEN, CDR2 SYDVKM. Replicate PCRs from sorted subsets contained roughly 190 ng DNA, which is approximately 30,000 T cell genomes. Generated by immunoSEQ multiplex PCR, the TCRdb table keeps only in-frame clones and is missing some. Among millions of clones listed, less than 95% were seen once. Remarks on this clone: Its cognate antigen is unknown.

Naivety among CD8 cells was defined by CD45RO negativity and positive CCR7 selection, thereby excluding terminally differentiated effector memory CD45RA+ cells. This TCR came from a man aged 18 to 29 in good health. Sequenced: naive CD8+ T cells sorted from blood. V gene TRBV28 combines with J gene TRBJ1-1, with a weak D call TRBD1 (5 bases). The CDR3 DNA reads TGTGCCAGCAGTGTACCCCTTCGAGGGACCATGAACACTGAAGCTTTCTTT. It encodes CASSVPLRGTMNTEAFF.